The clone carrying this T cell receptor beta chain appeared a single time. Its target is unknown. The sample is drawn from a study of OX40 agonist ivuxolimab in advanced cancers. For the study at large: Every 2 weeks, patients received ivuxolimab intravenously, dosed at 0.01 to 10 mg/kg.

The CDR3 has 18 residues. Germline loops: CDR1 GTSNPN, CDR2 SVGIG (reference sequence). The V gene lost 4 bases and the J gene lost 4 bases, with 26 bases spanning the gap. The data were produced by immunoSEQ multiplex PCR, yet TCRdb's version contains in-frame clones alone and is incomplete. The sample lists about 76,000 clones; roughly nine tenths were seen once. Study-wide findings and caveats: The mean number of expanded clones was higher in CD8+ T cells than in CD4+. The investigators did not determine what antigen specificity the expanded peripheral T cells had.

People who had autoimmune disease history or systemic immunosuppression were excluded. The sample was CD4+ or CD8+ T cells sorted from blood, taken in a trial of the OX40 agonist ivuxolimab. The chain recombines TRBV30 with TRBJ1-3; a weak D match, TRBD1 (6 bases). The source of this sequence is an adult with an advanced solid tumor such as melanoma, head and neck, liver or kidney cancer. CDR3 sequence reads: CAWNLWGTGLPPGNTIYF. CDR3 DNA: TGTGCCTGGAACCTTTGGGGAACAGGGCTCCCACCCGGAAACACCATATATTTT.